This T cell receptor (beta chain) was documented in a study of control samples from healthy donors and cancer patients. Generated by immunoSEQ multiplex PCR, the TCRdb table keeps only in-frame clones and is missing some. The sample gives tens of thousands of clones, approximately 89% of which show up once; 2% to 2.5% is in the top ten. The CDR3 is 16 amino acids. The V segment lost 4 bases and the J segment 2 bases; nucleotides outside the gene matches: 10. Germline V gene data show CDR1 as SGHKS and CDR2 as YYEKEE (reference sequence). The V call is TRBV5-5, the J call TRBJ2-5; 8 nucleotides agree with TRBD2. Sample: PBMCs. The sequence derives from a woman between 50 and 59 years old with head and neck cancer. The CDR3 loop reads CASSPLPTSEQETQYF. CDR3 DNA: TGTGCCAGCAGCCCCCTACCGACTAGCGAACAAGAGACCCAGTACTTC.